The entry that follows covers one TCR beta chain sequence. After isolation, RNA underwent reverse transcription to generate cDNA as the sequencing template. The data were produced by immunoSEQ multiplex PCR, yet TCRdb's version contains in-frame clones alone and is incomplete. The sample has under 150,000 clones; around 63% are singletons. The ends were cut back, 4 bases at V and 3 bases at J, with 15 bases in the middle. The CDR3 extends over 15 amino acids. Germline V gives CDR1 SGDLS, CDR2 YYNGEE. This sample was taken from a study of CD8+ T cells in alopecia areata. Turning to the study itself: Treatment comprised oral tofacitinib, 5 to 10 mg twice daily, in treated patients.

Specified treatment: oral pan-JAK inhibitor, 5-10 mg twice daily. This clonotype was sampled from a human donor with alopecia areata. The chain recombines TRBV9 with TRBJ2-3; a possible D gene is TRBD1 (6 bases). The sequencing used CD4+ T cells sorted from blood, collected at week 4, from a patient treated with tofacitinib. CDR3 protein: CASSPSGQGTDTQYF. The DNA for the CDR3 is TGTGCCAGCAGCCCCTCTGGGCAGGGGACAGATACGCAGTATTTT.